These 22 T cell receptor beta chains share one sample of origin, sequenced in a study of T cells in Graves' hyperthyroidism and ophthalmopathy. RNA transcripts provided the source from which TCR beta CDR3 regions were amplified. The HTBI set primed first-round TCR CDR3 RT-PCR. MiXCR was run by TCRdb on the multiplex PCR reads, yielding one entry per CDR3 protein. The table has 500,000 to 600,000 distinct CDR3 sequences, roughly 17% seen once. The sample taken for sequencing was blood. The receptors stem from a woman aged 18-30 years with Graves' hyperthyroidism.

This clonotype was detected a few times. This chain links TRBV10-3 with TRBJ2-7; D remains ambiguous. Trimming cost V 0 bases and J 1 base, with 13 bases left between them. Germline V gives CDR1 ENHRY, CDR2 SYGVKD. The CDR3 spans 16 residues. The CDR3 nucleotides read TGTGCCATCAGTGAGTCATCGGGCCTTCCTTCCTACGAGCAGTACTTC. It codes for CAISESSGLPSYEQYF.

This clonotype was recorded at least ten times. V is TRBV15 and J is TRBJ1-2, with 7 bases fitting TRBD1. The germline V gene encodes CDR1 LNHNV and CDR2 YYDKDF (reference sequence). The CDR3 runs to 14 residues. J gave up 7 bases and V 3 bases, and 8 bases lay outside the gene matches. The CDR3 region is CATSRYRGLSGYTF. The CDR3 coding sequence is TGTGCCACCAGCAGGTACAGGGGACTGAGTGGCTACACCTTC.

The genes are TRBV6-4 and TRBJ2-2; 8 bases fit TRBD2. The CDR3 contains 14 residues. Germline lookup yields CDR1 MRHNA and CDR2 SNTAGT. The V segment lost 7 bases and the J segment 6 bases; nucleotides outside the gene matches: 7. The CDR3 DNA follows: TGTGCCAGCACCCAGACTAGCGAGTCCGGGGAGCTGTTTTTT. Its protein is CASTQTSESGELFF.

This clonotype was recorded many times. The chain uses TRBV28 and TRBJ2-7; D possibly corresponds to TRBD2 (5 bases). CDR3 length: 14 residues. Germline values: CDR1 MDHEN, CDR2 SYDVKM. V lost 3 bases and J lost 6, with 15 bases in between. As DNA, the CDR3 is TGTGCCAGCAGTTTGGAGGCAGGATTACGCGAGCAGTACTTC. Translating it yields CASSLEAGLREQYF.

This clonotype was seen more than once but under ten times. The germline gene is not matched at one end of the junction; a read error may be the cause. The chain employs TRBV19 and TRBJ2-1; TRBD2 aligns across 12 bases. The CDR3 consists of 16 residues. The germline V gene encodes CDR1 LNHDA and CDR2 SQIVND (reference sequence). The CDR3 DNA reads TGCGCCAGTAGTACTAGCGGGAGGCGCTCCTACAATGAGCAGTTCTTC. Translating it yields CASSTSGRRSYNEQFF.

Of note for this clonotype: A much more abundant neighbour one base away suggests this may be a read error. This CDR3 is CSSSLVGGSSYEQYF. CDR3 DNA: TGTTCCAGCAGTTTAGTGGGAGGGAGCTCCTACGAGCAGTACTTC. The chain couples TRBV28 to TRBJ2-7, with 7 bases identical to TRBD2. This CDR3 spans 15 amino acids. CDR1 is MDHEN, CDR2 SYDVKM, per germline.

The rearrangement uses TRBV3-1 and TRBJ2-7; 7 nucleotides line up with TRBD2. Looked up from germline, CDR1 is LGHDT and CDR2 is YNNKEL (reference sequence). V lost 1 base to trimming and J lost 2 bases; unmatched junction nucleotides: 8. CDR3 size: 16 residues. CDR3 sequence reads: CASSQGRAGDPYEQYF. CDR3 bases: TGTGCCAGCAGCCAAGGAAGGGCGGGAGATCCCTACGAGCAGTACTTC.

This clonotype was observed many times. The J gene is TRBJ2-1, the V gene TRBV18, with D perhaps TRBD1 (6 bases). Germline V gene lookup returns CDR1 KGHSH and CDR2 LQKENI. Trimming took off 3 bases at V and 12 bases at J, with 15 bases between the two ends. This CDR3 is 13 amino acids long. The CDR3 DNA is TGTGCCAGCTCACCGGCGACAGGCGTAGCGCAGTTCTTC. It encodes CASSPATGVAQFF.

This clonotype showed up many times. The chain has TRBV12-3 or TRBV12-4 and TRBJ2-2, with a weak D call TRBD2 (6 bases). The CDR3 has 17 amino acids. V was trimmed by 2 bases and J by 6 bases, leaving 19 bases between them. Here the CDR3 reads CASSLWVFGGSSGELFF. The CDR3 DNA reads as TGTGCCAGCAGTTTATGGGTATTCGGGGGAAGTTCCGGGGAGCTGTTTTTT.

V gene TRBV7-9 combines with J gene TRBJ1-1; tentatively, D is TRBD1 (6 bases). The CDR3 length is 13 residues. The V and J ends lost 8 bases and 1 base respectively, with 11 bases between them. Germline V lookup: CDR1 SEHNR, CDR2 FQNEAQ (reference sequence). DNA for the CDR3: TGTGCCAGCGGAACGACAGGGAACACTGAAGCTTTCTTT. It is translated as CASGTTGNTEAFF.

The chain uses TRBV5-4 and TRBJ2-1; tentatively, D is TRBD2 (5 bases). Trimming removed 0 bases at V and 3 bases at J, with 7 bases between. The germline V gene has CDR1 SGHNT and CDR2 YYREEE (reference sequence). The CDR3 contains 14 residues. In DNA form, the CDR3 reads TGTGCCAGCAGCTTGGACGGACTCTACAATGAGCAGTTCTTC. Translation gives CASSLDGLYNEQFF.

The V and J genes are TRBV9 and TRBJ2-3; D is perhaps TRBD2 (6 bases). Trimming took 4 bases from V and 6 from J, leaving 21 bases between them. Germline V gene sequence: CDR1 SGDLS, CDR2 YYNGEE. The CDR3 is 16 amino acids. The CDR3 loop reads CASSLSPGLSRDTQYF. CDR3 nucleotide sequence: TGTGCCAGCAGCCTTTCCCCGGGACTCTCACGGGATACGCAGTATTTT.

This rearrangement joins TRBV2 to TRBJ1-5; TRBD1 might be the D (6 bases). Germline V gives CDR1 SNHLY, CDR2 FYNNEI. The CDR3 is made up of 14 amino acids. Trimming removed 8 bases from V and 2 bases from J, with 13 bases in between. CDR3 region: CASEQGSGNQPQHF. For the CDR3, the DNA is TGTGCCAGCGAACAGGGTTCTGGCAATCAGCCCCAGCATTTT.

This clonotype was counted a few times. The chain recombines TRBV11-3 with TRBJ2-1, with 11 bases aligning to TRBD2. CDR1 is SGHNT and CDR2 is YENEEA in the germline V gene. This CDR3 is built from 16 residues. V dropped 1 base and J dropped 10; count of bases not matched to a gene: 9. The CDR3 is CASSLVVSGGVVEQFF. Written as DNA, the CDR3 is TGTGCCAGCAGCTTAGTTGTTAGCGGGGGGGTCGTCGAGCAGTTCTTC.

The table lists this clonotype with many counts. CDR3 amino acids: CSASVIDTQYF. CDR3 nucleotide sequence: TGCAGTGCTAGCGTTATAGATACGCAGTATTTT. The chain links TRBV20-1 to TRBJ2-3; D not certain. The V gene lost 3 bases and the J gene lost 5 bases, with 6 bases spanning the gap. In germline, CDR1 is DFQATT, CDR2 SNEGSKA (reference sequence). The CDR3 is 11 amino acids.

This clonotype appeared once. A much larger clonotype is one base distant, so this may be a read error. The chain combines TRBV20-1 with TRBJ2-7; D remains ambiguous. CDR3 length: 14 residues. Germline lookup yields CDR1 DFQATT and CDR2 SNEGSKA (reference sequence). In nucleotides, the CDR3 is TGCAGTGCTAGACACCCTGACAAGTCCTACGAGCGGTACTTC. Residues: CSARHPDKSYERYF.

Ten or more counts support this clonotype. For the CDR3, the DNA is TGTGCCAGCAGCCCTGAGCTTGGCACAGATACGCAGTATTTT. It encodes CASSPELGTDTQYF. V usage is TRBV11-2 and J usage is TRBJ2-3; D remains unclear. V was trimmed by 5 bases and J by 1 base, leaving 10 bases between them. The CDR3 consists of 14 residues. The germline V gene encodes CDR1 SGHAT and CDR2 FQNNGV. Drawing the rest from reference TRBV11-2 and TRBJ2-3, the complete variable domain is EAGVAQSPRYKIIEKRQSVAFWCNPISGHATLYWYQQILGQGPKLLIQFQNNGVVDDSQLPKDRFSAERLKGVDSTLKIQPAKLEDSAVYLCASSPELGTDTQYFGPGTRLTVL.

J is TRBJ1-1 and V is TRBV12-3 or TRBV12-4, with D tentatively TRBD1 (5 bases). This CDR3 contains 14 residues. The V end was cut by 2 bases, the J end by 7 bases, with 14 bases between. In nucleotides, the CDR3 is TGTGCCAGCAGTTTATCTCCGGGGGGGGGTGAAGCTTTCTTT. Its translation: CASSLSPGGGEAFF.

The V call is TRBV10-3, the J call TRBJ2-1, with 7 bases identical to TRBD2. This CDR3 has 16 amino acids. V was pared by 0 bases and J by 7 bases, with 9 bases of the junction left unmatched. Germline CDR1 and CDR2: ENHRY and SYGVKD. This chain's CDR3 is CAISESRSGGSNEQFF. DNA of the CDR3: TGTGCCATCAGTGAGTCGAGGTCGGGAGGAAGTAATGAGCAGTTCTTC.

The chain has TRBV5-1 and TRBJ2-2; 12 bases fit TRBD2. The CDR3 extends over 20 amino acids. Germline V CDR1 and CDR2: SGHRS, YFSETQ. V lost 1 base and J lost 0; bases outside the gene matches: 10. This chain's CDR3 is CASSLSRGLAGGPNTGELFF. For the CDR3, the DNA is TGCGCCAGCAGCTTGAGTCGTGGGCTAGCGGGAGGGCCGAACACCGGGGAGCTGTTTTTT.

This clonotype was seen repeatedly, ten times or more. The chain is built from TRBV2 and TRBJ2-7, with D unclear. Trimming shortened V by 7 bases and J by 6 bases, and 16 bases separated the two germline ends. Germline V CDR1 and CDR2: SNHLY, FYNNEI. The CDR3 totals 13 residues. In DNA, the CDR3 is TGTGCCAGCACCGGCGACCCGCCGGGCGAGCAGTACTTC. The encoded protein is CASTGDPPGEQYF.

This clonotype was seen only a few times. This chain joins TRBV7-9 and TRBJ2-3, with TRBD1 matching over 9 bases. The V segment lost 7 bases and the J segment 4 bases; nucleotides outside the gene matches: 12. This CDR3 region has 16 residues. Germline values: CDR1 SEHNR, CDR2 FQNEAQ (reference sequence). As DNA, the CDR3 is TGTGCCAGCACGAACAGGGGGCCGGTTGCATCAGATACGCAGTATTTT. It is translated as CASTNRGPVASDTQYF.